Listed here are 23 T cell receptor beta chains from one sample, sequenced in a study of glioma-infiltrating T cells. TCR alpha and beta CDR3 regions were amplified from RNA using iRepertoire nested multiplex PCR. TCRdb reprocessed the multiplex PCR reads via MiXCR and lists one record per CDR3 protein. The sample consists of over 130,000 distinct CDR3 sequences, about 39% of them appearing once. The source material was glioma tissue, nonneoplastic brain tissue, or PBMCs (not recorded which). The source of these receptors is a human donor with low-grade glioma or glioblastoma, undergoing nonglioma brain surgery, or in good health (not recorded which).

The chain combines TRBV20-1 with TRBJ1-2; tentatively, D is TRBD1 (6 bases). Trimming took 5 bases from V and 6 from J, leaving 19 bases between them. The CDR3 has 14 amino acids. Per the germline V gene, CDR1 is DFQATT and CDR2 is SNEGSKA (reference sequence). This CDR3 reads CSAPRGGHINGYTF. CDR3 nucleotide sequence: TGCAGTGCTCCCCGAGGGGGACACATCAATGGCTACACCTTC.

V gene TRBV20-1 combines with J gene TRBJ2-3, with D maybe TRBD2 (5 bases). V was clipped by 0 bases and J by 7 bases, with 8 bases between them. Looked up from germline, CDR1 is DFQATT and CDR2 is SNEGSKA (reference sequence). This CDR3 spans 12 amino acids. CDR3 nucleotides: TGCAGTGCTAGAGAGGAGGCATATACGCAGTATTTT. Its translation is CSAREEAYTQYF.

The CDR3 DNA sequence: TGTGCCAGCACCCAGGGACTACCTATGGCCCAGTACTTC. Translating it yields CASTQGLPMAQYF. This chain joins TRBV12-3 or TRBV12-4 and TRBJ2-5; 7 bases align to TRBD2. J lost 9 bases, V lost 7 bases, and 11 bases had no gene match. This CDR3 has 13 amino acids.

This clonotype occurred many times. The rearrangement uses TRBV10-2 and TRBJ1-1, with D possibly being TRBD1 (5 bases). This CDR3 comprises 13 residues. The germline gives CDR1 WSHSY, CDR2 SAAADI. Trimming took off 2 bases at V and 7 bases at J, with 11 bases between the two ends. CDR3 in amino acids: CASSEPETDEAFF. In DNA, the CDR3 is TGCGCCAGCAGTGAGCCAGAGACAGATGAAGCTTTCTTT.

In its sample, this clonotype was seen a few times. J is TRBJ2-3 and V is TRBV12-3 or TRBV12-4; 9 bases fit TRBD2. CDR3 length equals 15 residues. The V segment lost 5 bases and the J segment 5 bases; nucleotides outside the gene matches: 8. The CDR3 region is CASSALAGDRDTQYF. CDR3 DNA: TGTGCCAGCAGTGCATTAGCGGGAGATCGAGATACGCAGTATTTT.

The chain carries TRBV20-1 and TRBJ2-1, with a weak D call TRBD2 (6 bases). Germline-derived CDR1 and CDR2 are DFQATT and SNEGSKA (reference sequence). CDR3 length: 13 residues. Trimming left V 7 bases short and J 3 bases short, with 13 bases between. The CDR3 loop reads CSENGEVYNEQFF. CDR3 coding DNA: TGCAGTGAAAATGGGGAGGTCTACAATGAGCAGTTCTTC.

This clonotype was found once. The chain has TRBV10-3 and TRBJ1-1, with D hard to call. Germline CDR1 ENHRY, CDR2 SYGVKD. The CDR3 is 12 amino acids. Deletions cut 0 bases from V and 3 bases from J, with 2 bases between. CDR3 nucleotides: TGTGCCATCAGTGAGTCGGACACTGAAGCTTTCTTT. As protein: CAISESDTEAFF.

The rearrangement links TRBV12-3 or TRBV12-4 to TRBJ2-2; D gene ambiguous. CDR3 length: 13 residues. Trimming shortened V by 3 bases and J by 7 bases, and 9 bases separated the two germline ends. CDR3 sequence: CASSFRLDGELFF. CDR3 bases: TGTGCCAGCAGTTTCCGGCTGGACGGGGAGCTGTTTTTT.

This clonotype was observed once. The chain uses TRBV7-2 and TRBJ1-2; 7 bases align to TRBD1. V was pared by 6 bases and J by 6 bases, with 13 bases of the junction left unmatched. This CDR3 has 15 amino acids. Germline V gene data show CDR1 as SGHTA and CDR2 as FQGNSA. CDR3 coding DNA: TGTGCCAGCAGGGGGAAGGACAGGACTATGGATGGCTACACCTTC. The encoded protein is CASRGKDRTMDGYTF.

This clonotype was counted between two and nine times. V is TRBV4-1 and J is TRBJ2-3, with 7 nucleotides matching TRBD2. Germline assignment: CDR1 MGHRA and CDR2 YSYEKL. CDR3 length: 14 amino acids. J lost 11 bases, V lost 0 bases, and 8 bases had no gene match. CDR3 residues: CASSQDTSDREQYF. As DNA, the CDR3 is TGCGCCAGCAGCCAAGATACTAGCGATCGGGAGCAGTATTTT.

The gene calls are TRBV9 and TRBJ2-1; D is unclear. The CDR3 extends over 14 amino acids. V was clipped by 0 bases and J by 5 bases, with 9 bases between them. Germline V gene data show CDR1 as SGDLS and CDR2 as YYNGEE. The DNA of the CDR3 is TGTGCCAGCAGCGTAGGTTGGCGGAACAATGAGCAGTTCTTC. It specifies CASSVGWRNNEQFF.

The sample holds many counts of this clonotype. The J gene is TRBJ2-3, the V gene TRBV6-1, with no clear D. The CDR3 totals 11 residues. The V end lost 4 bases, the J end lost 3 bases, and 2 bases lay between the germline ends. CDR1 and CDR2 (germline): MNHNS, SASEGT. The CDR3 region has the DNA TGTGCCAGCAGTGTGACAGATACGCAGTATTTT. Protein product: CASSVTDTQYF.

The genes are TRBV6-1 and TRBJ2-7; unclear D gene. Trimming left V 6 bases short and J 3 bases short, with 6 bases between. Germline V CDR1 and CDR2: MNHNS, SASEGT. The CDR3 loop spans 11 amino acids. CDR3 coding DNA: TGTGCCAGCAGCATGAGCTACGAGCAGTACTTC. It yields the protein CASSMSYEQYF.

Here the CDR3 reads CASGRTGDTEAFF. CDR3 bases: TGTGCCAGCGGACGGACAGGGGACACTGAAGCTTTCTTT. The chain recombines TRBV6-1 with TRBJ1-1, with 9 bases that match TRBD1. V gave up 8 bases and J gave up 3 bases; unmatched junction bases: 4. The CDR3 length is 13 residues. Germline assignment: CDR1 MNHNS and CDR2 SASEGT.

With respect to this clonotype: A read error may explain this, as a much larger clone is one base away. The V and J genes are TRBV6-6 and TRBJ2-1; D unclear. CDR1 MNHNY and CDR2 SVGAGI come from the germline V gene (reference sequence). The CDR3 covers 12 residues. Trimming shortened V by 6 bases and J by 0 bases, and 3 bases separated the two germline ends. The CDR3 DNA is TGTGCCAGCAGGACCTCCTACAATGAGCAGTTCTTC. This sequence encodes CASRTSYNEQFF.

This chain links TRBV6-1 with TRBJ2-7; 9 nucleotides line up with TRBD1. The CDR3 is 14 amino acids. Germline loops: CDR1 MNHNS, CDR2 SASEGT. The V gene end was trimmed by 5 bases and the J gene end by 7 bases; junction bases not matched to a gene: 9. The CDR3 nucleotides are TGTGCCAGCAGTACAGGGGGCACACTATCGGAGCAGTACTTC. Translated, it gives CASSTGGTLSEQYF.

The table lists this clonotype with a few counts. The chain employs TRBV7-8 and TRBJ2-1; 7 nucleotides match TRBD2. Germline loops: CDR1 SGHVS, CDR2 FQNEAQ. V dropped 0 bases and J dropped 2; count of bases not matched to a gene: 4. The CDR3 is 16 residues long. The CDR3 region has the DNA TGTGCCAGCAGCTTAGCGGGAGCGGGGACCTACAATGAGCAGTTCTTC. This gives the protein CASSLAGAGTYNEQFF.

The chain couples TRBV19 to TRBJ2-7, with 12 bases that match TRBD1. V shed 5 bases and J 5 bases; nucleotides not matched to a gene: 10. Germline-derived CDR1 and CDR2 are LNHDA and SQIVND (reference sequence). This CDR3 has 16 residues. Written as DNA, the CDR3 is TGTGCCAGTAGTCCGGCGGGACAGGGGGCGCGGGACGAGCAGTACTTC. This encodes CASSPAGQGARDEQYF.

On this clonotype: It may be a read error: a sequence one base away is much more abundant. The V call is TRBV28, the J call TRBJ2-1, with D perhaps TRBD2 (5 bases). CDR1 and CDR2 (germline): MDHEN, SYDVKM. CDR3 length: 13 residues. The V and J ends lost 6 bases and 11 bases respectively, with 17 bases between them. The CDR3 is CASSPGNRDQQFF. The CDR3 bases are TGTGCCAGCAGCCCGGGAAATCGCGATCAGCAGTTCTTC.

The chain couples TRBV4-1 to TRBJ2-7; D is ambiguous. Trimming shortened V by 4 bases and J by 3 bases, and 4 bases separated the two germline ends. Germline CDR1 reads MGHRA; CDR2 reads YSYEKL. The CDR3 extends over 11 amino acids. In DNA, the CDR3 is TGCGCCAGCAGCCCTTACTACGAGCAGTACTTC. This translates into CASSPYYEQYF.

This sequence joins TRBV6-9 and TRBJ2-7; D possibly matches TRBD1 or TRBD2 (5 bases each). Trimming pared 3 bases from V and 7 bases from J, leaving 22 bases between. This CDR3 is 16 amino acids long. Germline-derived CDR1 and CDR2 are MNHGY and SVAAGI. In DNA, the CDR3 is TGTGCCAGCAGTTACCGGGTTACGGGACGACACAATGAGCAGTACTTC. Its protein is CASSYRVTGRHNEQYF.

This clonotype came up a few times. V and J are TRBV27 and TRBJ2-3; 10 nucleotides align to TRBD2. V lost 0 bases and J lost 3; bases outside the gene matches: 6. Germline values: CDR1 MNHEY, CDR2 SMNVEV (reference sequence). The CDR3 spans 17 residues. Here the CDR3 reads CASSLSAGTSVTDTQYF. The CDR3 DNA reads as TGTGCCAGCAGTTTATCGGCCGGGACTAGCGTGACAGATACGCAGTATTTT.

J is TRBJ1-2 and V is TRBV2; D might be TRBD1 (6 bases). Between the trimmed V and J ends, which lost 3 bases and 3 bases, there was a span of 17 bases. CDR1 and CDR2 (germline): SNHLY, FYNNEI. The CDR3 has 16 amino acids. The CDR3 is CASSEWGLTGYYGYTF. CDR3 sequence (DNA): TGTGCCAGCAGTGAGTGGGGTCTGACAGGATACTATGGCTACACCTTC. The full variable domain, completed using reference TRBV2 and TRBJ1-2, is EPEVTQTPSHQVTQMGQEVILRCVPISNHLYFYWYRQILGQKVEFLVSFYNNEISEKSEIFDDQFSVERPDGSNFTLKIRSTKLEDSAMYFCASSEWGLTGYYGYTFGSGTRLTVV.